This T cell receptor beta chain is drawn from a study of technical replicates of blood from a handful of donors. V was shortened by 2 bases and J by 0 bases, with 5 bases between the two germline ends. Germline values: CDR1 MDHEN, CDR2 SYDVKM. CDR3 size: 13 residues. Repertoires were generated with immunoSEQ multiplex PCR, while TCRdb's copy carries only in-frame clones and drops some. The profile shows 65,000 to 80,000 clones, 85% to 95% of them singletons. The gene calls are TRBV28 and TRBJ2-7, with unresolved D. The sample was T cells isolated from PBMCs. The receptor was derived from a human donor in good health. DNA of the CDR3: TGTGCCAGCAGTTTACGGGTCTCCTACGAGCAGTACTTC. Its translation is CASSLRVSYEQYF.